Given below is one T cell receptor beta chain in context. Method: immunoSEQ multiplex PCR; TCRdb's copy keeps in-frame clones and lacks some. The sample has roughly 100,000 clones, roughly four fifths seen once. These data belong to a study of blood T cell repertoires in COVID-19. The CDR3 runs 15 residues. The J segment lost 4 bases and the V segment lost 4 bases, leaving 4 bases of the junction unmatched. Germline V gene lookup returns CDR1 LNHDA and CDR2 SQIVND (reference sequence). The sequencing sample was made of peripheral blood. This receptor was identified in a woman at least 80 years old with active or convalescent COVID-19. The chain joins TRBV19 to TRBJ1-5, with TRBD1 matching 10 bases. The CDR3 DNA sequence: TGTGCCAGTAGTAGACAGGGGGCCGGGAATCAGCCCCAGCATTTT. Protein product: CASSRQGAGNQPQHF.